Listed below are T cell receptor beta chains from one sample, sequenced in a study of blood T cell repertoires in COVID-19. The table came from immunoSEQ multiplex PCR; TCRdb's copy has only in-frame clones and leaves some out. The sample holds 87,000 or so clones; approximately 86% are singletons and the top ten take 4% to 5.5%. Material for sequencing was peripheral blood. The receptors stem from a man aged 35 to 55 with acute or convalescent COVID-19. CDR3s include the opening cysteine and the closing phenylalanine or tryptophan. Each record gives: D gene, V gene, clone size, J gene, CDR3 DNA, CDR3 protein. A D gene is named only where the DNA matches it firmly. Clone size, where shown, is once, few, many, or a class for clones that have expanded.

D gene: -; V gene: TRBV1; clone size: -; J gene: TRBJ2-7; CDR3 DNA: TGCACCAGCAGCCCATCTCGGCGGGGTATCCACGAGCAGTACTTC; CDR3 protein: CTSSPSRRGIHEQYF
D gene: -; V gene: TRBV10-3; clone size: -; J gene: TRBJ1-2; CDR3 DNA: TGTGCCATCAGTGAGTCCCTTGGCTACACCTTC; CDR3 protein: CAISESLGYTF
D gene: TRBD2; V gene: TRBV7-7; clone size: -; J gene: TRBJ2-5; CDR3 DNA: TGTGCTAGCAGCATTAGCGGGGCGCTGACGGAGACCCAGTACTTC; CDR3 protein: CASSISGALTETQYF
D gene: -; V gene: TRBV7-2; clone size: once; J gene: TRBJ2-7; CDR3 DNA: TGTGCCAGCAGCTTCTTGACAGTCAATGGGGCCTACGAGCAGTACTTC; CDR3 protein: CASSFLTVNGAYEQYF
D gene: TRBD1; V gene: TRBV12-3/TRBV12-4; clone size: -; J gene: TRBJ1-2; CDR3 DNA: TGTGCCAGCAGCGAGGGGGCGGGAGGCTACACCTTC; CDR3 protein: CASSEGAGGYTF
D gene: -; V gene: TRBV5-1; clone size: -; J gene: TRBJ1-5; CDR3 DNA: TGCGCCAGCAGCGAAGGACAAGGACCGAATCAGCCCCAGCATTTT; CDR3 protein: CASSEGQGPNQPQHF
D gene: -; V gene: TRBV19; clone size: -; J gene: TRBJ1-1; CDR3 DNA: TGTGCCAGTAATATTGGCACCCTGAACACTGAAGCTTTCTTT; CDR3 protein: CASNIGTLNTEAFF
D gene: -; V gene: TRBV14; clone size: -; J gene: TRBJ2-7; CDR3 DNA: TGTGCCAGCAGCCAATCCTGGGGGCTTAACGAGCAGTACTTC; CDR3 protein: CASSQSWGLNEQYF
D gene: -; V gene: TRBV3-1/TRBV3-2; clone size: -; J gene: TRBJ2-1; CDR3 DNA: TGTGCCAGCAGACACAGGGCCAGCTCCTACAATGAGCAGTTCTTC; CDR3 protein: CASRHRASSYNEQFF
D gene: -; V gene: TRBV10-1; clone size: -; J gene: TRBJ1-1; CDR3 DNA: TGCGCCAGCAGTGATTCCCGACAGGTCAACACTGAAGCTTTCTTT; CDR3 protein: CASSDSRQVNTEAFF
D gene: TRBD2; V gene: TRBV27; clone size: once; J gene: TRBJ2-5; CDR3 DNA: TGTGCCAGCAGTGCCTACCTAGCGGGGGGCCAAGAGACCCAGTACTTC; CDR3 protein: CASSAYLAGGQETQYF
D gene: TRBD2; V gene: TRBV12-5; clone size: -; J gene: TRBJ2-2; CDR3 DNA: TGTGCTAGTGGTCCCGGGGCGAGCGGGGTTTCCGGGGAGCTGTTTTTT; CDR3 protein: CASGPGASGVSGELFF
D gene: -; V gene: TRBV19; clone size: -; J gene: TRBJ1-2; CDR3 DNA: TGTGCCAGTAGTAGCGGACAGTTACTTAACTATGGCTACACCTTC; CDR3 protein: CASSSGQLLNYGYTF
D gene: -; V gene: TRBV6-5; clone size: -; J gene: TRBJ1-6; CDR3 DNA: TGTGCCAGCAGAAGACAGAATTCACCCCTCCACTTT; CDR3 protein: CASRRQNSPLHF
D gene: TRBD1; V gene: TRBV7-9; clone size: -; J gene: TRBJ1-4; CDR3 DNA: TGTGCCAGCAGCTCCGACAGGGGTGGAGAAAAACTGTTTTTT; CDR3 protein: CASSSDRGGEKLFF
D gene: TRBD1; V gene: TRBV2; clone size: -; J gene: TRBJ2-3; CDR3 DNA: TGTGCCAGCAGTGACGGACAGGGAAACACAGATACGCAGTATTTT; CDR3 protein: CASSDGQGNTDTQYF
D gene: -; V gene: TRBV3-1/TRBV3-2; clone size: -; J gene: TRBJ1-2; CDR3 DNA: TGTGCCAGCAGCCAACGTCAGGGCTATGGCTACACCTTC; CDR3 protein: CASSQRQGYGYTF
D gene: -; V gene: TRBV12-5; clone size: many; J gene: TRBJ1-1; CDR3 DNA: TGTGCTAGTGGTTCACAGGGGAACACTGAAGCTTTCTTT; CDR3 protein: CASGSQGNTEAFF
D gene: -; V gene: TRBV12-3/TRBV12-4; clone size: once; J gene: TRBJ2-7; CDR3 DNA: TGTGCCAGCAGTTTAGTCAGGGTGAGGGAGCAGTACTTC; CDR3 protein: CASSLVRVREQYF